Below, one T cell receptor beta chain is given with its context. Its antigen is not identified. Trimming shortened V by 0 bases and J by 9 bases, and 15 bases separated the two germline ends. From germline, CDR1 is SGHAT and CDR2 FQDESV (reference sequence). The CDR3 is 15 amino acids. These data are taken from a study of STAT5B mutations in CD4+ large granular lymphocyte leukemia. Study-wide results and caveats: Without putative leukemic clones, patient CD4-sorted repertoires remained more clonal than healthy CD4+ repertoires. 8/27 top patient clones versus 2/35 control clones were TRBV06-family.

Sequencing was at survey level. As originally analysed: The detection floor for productive clonotype frequency was 2.59 x 10-5. Here immunoSEQ multiplex PCR was the method, and the copy in TCRdb shows in-frame clones only, minus some. Clonal size and the V and J genes are those of that table, whereas D and trimming came from the DNA. The sample yields around 35,000 clones, around 70% seen once. Sequencing was done on a sample of CD4+ T cells from blood buffy coats. The TCR comes from a human donor in good health. V usage is TRBV11-1 and J usage is TRBJ1-3; D gene uncertain. CDR3 in amino acids: CASSLAVASRGTIYF. In DNA form, the CDR3 reads TGTGCCAGCAGCTTAGCGGTCGCATCTCGGGGCACCATATATTTT.